One and the same sample provided the 3 T cell receptor beta chains below, sequenced in a study of T-cell reconstitution after alpha-beta-depleted transplantation in children. The TCRbeta library incorporated unique molecular identifiers. TCRdb passed the PCR reads through MiXCR, listing each CDR3 protein once. The sample includes 200,000 to 250,000 distinct CDR3 sequences, under 30% seen only once; the top ten take 4.5% to 5.5%. Here the sequenced sample was PBMCs, mostly from graft donor cells, taken 360 days after TCRalphabeta/CD19-depleted stem cell transplant. The receptors were gathered from a female patient aged 2-10 years who had a stem cell transplant for congenital amegakaryocytic thrombocytopenia, so the T cells may come from the graft donor.

V is TRBV4-3 and J is TRBJ2-1; 14 bases map to TRBD2. V lost 6 bases and J lost 9; bases outside the gene matches: 4. In germline, CDR1 is LGHNA, CDR2 YSLEER. The CDR3 is made up of 14 amino acids. CDR3 coding DNA: TGCGCCAGCAGGACTAGCGGGAGGGCAGGTGAGCAGTTCTTC. This translates into CASRTSGRAGEQFF.

V usage is TRBV28 and J usage is TRBJ2-1; TRBD2 aligns across 8 bases. Germline loops: CDR1 MDHEN, CDR2 SYDVKM. V trimming: 11 bases; J trimming: 2 bases; junction bases outside the gene matches: 5. The CDR3 has 13 residues. CDR3 DNA: TGTGCCGGGATAGCGGGGCCCTACAATGAGCAGTTCTTC. Translated: CAGIAGPYNEQFF.

The chain carries TRBV27 and TRBJ1-4; 9 bases align to TRBD1. The germline CDR1 and CDR2 sequences are MNHEY and SMNVEV (reference sequence). J lost 8 bases, V lost 4 bases, and 5 bases had no gene match. This CDR3 is built from 14 residues. The CDR3 DNA reads as TGTGCCAGCAGTTGGACAGGGGCAAGAGAAAAACTGTTTTTT. This translates into CASSWTGAREKLFF.